These 10 T cell receptor beta chains were sequenced from one sample in a study of T cell responses to AZD1222 COVID-19 vaccine. Sequenced by immunoSEQ multiplex PCR; TCRdb stores in-frame clones only, minus some. The data contain some 150,000 clones, around 89% of them singletons. This specimen consisted of peripheral blood, obtained on day 0 of AZD1222 vaccination. The receptors here all came from an adult in good health.

The V gene is TRBV28, the J gene TRBJ1-1, with D unclear. This CDR3 region has 15 residues. Trimming left V 5 bases short and J 5 bases short, with 18 bases between. Germline V lookup: CDR1 MDHEN, CDR2 SYDVKM. The CDR3 loop is CASSPPIGPWTEAFF. The CDR3 DNA is TGTGCCAGCAGTCCCCCCATCGGCCCCTGGACTGAAGCTTTCTTT.

V gene TRBV24-1 combines with J gene TRBJ2-3, with D uncertain. Germline V lookup: CDR1 KGHDR, CDR2 SFDVKD. Trimming cost V 10 bases and J 5 bases, with 30 bases left between them. The CDR3 loop spans 18 amino acids. This CDR3 reads CATSATADRVVGEDTQYF. In nucleotides, the CDR3 is TGTGCCACTTCTGCTACCGCGGACCGGGTAGTAGGAGAAGATACGCAGTATTTT.

CDR3 DNA sequence: TGCGCCAGCAGCCGGACAGGGGGCGGAGAGACCCAGTACTTC. It specifies CASSRTGGGETQYF. The V gene is TRBV4-3, the J gene TRBJ2-5; TRBD1 matches at 11 bases. The CDR3 runs to 14 residues. From germline, CDR1 is LGHNA and CDR2 YSLEER. Trimming removed 4 bases from V and 4 bases from J; junction bases left unmatched: 2.

The rearrangement joins TRBV5-1 to TRBJ1-5, with D perhaps TRBD1 (5 bases). V was clipped by 0 bases and J by 5 bases, with 12 bases between them. The V gene's germline CDR1 is SGHRS and CDR2 YFSETQ. This CDR3 region has 15 residues. The CDR3 coding sequence is TGCGCCAGCAGCTTGGACGGGGGGAGGGATCAGCCCCAGCATTTT. It is translated as CASSLDGGRDQPQHF.

The CDR3 nucleotides read TGTGCCAGCAGTTTACAGTTAGCGGGAGGGTTGGTGTCGCAGTTCTTC. Translation gives CASSLQLAGGLVSQFF. The V call is TRBV27, the J call TRBJ2-1, with 11 bases matching TRBD2. The CDR3 spans 16 residues. Germline CDR1 MNHEY, CDR2 SMNVEV (reference sequence). With 2 bases clipped from V and 12 bases from J, the junction kept 12 bases outside the gene matches.

The chain couples TRBV7-2 to TRBJ2-2; the match to TRBD2 covers 12 bases. V shed 5 bases and J 8 bases; nucleotides not matched to a gene: 6. CDR1 SGHTA and CDR2 FQGNSA come from the germline V gene. This CDR3 has 15 amino acids. The CDR3 sequence is CASSGPLAGGGELFF. The CDR3 region has the DNA TGTGCCAGCAGCGGGCCCCTAGCGGGAGGGGGGGAGCTGTTTTTT.

The rearrangement links TRBV4-2 to TRBJ2-5; D perhaps matches TRBD1 (5 bases). The CDR3 is 14 amino acids. Germline V gene data show CDR1 as LGHNA and CDR2 as YNFKEQ. Trimming took 0 bases from V and 6 from J, leaving 11 bases between them. This CDR3 is CASSQDRALKTQYF. CDR3 nucleotide sequence: TGTGCCAGCAGCCAAGACAGGGCTTTGAAGACCCAGTACTTC.

The chain is built from TRBV7-9 and TRBJ2-3, with 9 positions matching TRBD2. There are 18 residues in the CDR3. V dropped 3 bases and J dropped 0; count of bases not matched to a gene: 10. Per germline, CDR1 SEHNR and CDR2 FQNEAQ (reference sequence). The CDR3 loop reads CASSFGASGTFSTDTQYF. DNA of the CDR3: TGTGCCAGCAGCTTCGGAGCTAGCGGGACGTTTAGCACAGATACGCAGTATTTT.

The gene calls are TRBV6-5 and TRBJ2-7, with 9 bases that match TRBD1. This CDR3 contains 15 residues. CDR1 is MNHEY, CDR2 SVGAGI, per germline. With 0 bases clipped from V and 2 bases from J, the junction kept 2 bases outside the gene matches. The DNA for the CDR3 is TGTGCCAGCAGTTACTCGACAGGGGGACCCTACGAGCAGTACTTC. Encoded protein: CASSYSTGGPYEQYF.

The chain has TRBV18 and TRBJ1-5; D gene uncertain. V was clipped by 6 bases and J by 4 bases, with 10 bases between them. There are 13 residues in the CDR3. Per germline, CDR1 KGHSH and CDR2 LQKENI. The CDR3 nucleotides are TGTGCCAGCTCCCGGCTGGGTAATCAGCCCCAGCATTTT. This codes for CASSRLGNQPQHF.